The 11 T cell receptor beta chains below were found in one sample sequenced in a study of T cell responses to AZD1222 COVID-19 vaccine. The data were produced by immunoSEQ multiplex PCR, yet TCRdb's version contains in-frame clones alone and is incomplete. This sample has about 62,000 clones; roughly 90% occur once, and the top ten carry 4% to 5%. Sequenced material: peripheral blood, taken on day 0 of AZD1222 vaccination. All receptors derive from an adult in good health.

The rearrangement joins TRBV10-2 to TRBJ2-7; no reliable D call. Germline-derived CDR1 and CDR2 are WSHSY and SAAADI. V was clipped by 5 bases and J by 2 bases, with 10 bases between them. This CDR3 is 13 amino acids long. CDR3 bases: TGCGCCAGCAGTACCCAAGGAACCTACGAGCAGTACTTC. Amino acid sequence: CASSTQGTYEQYF.

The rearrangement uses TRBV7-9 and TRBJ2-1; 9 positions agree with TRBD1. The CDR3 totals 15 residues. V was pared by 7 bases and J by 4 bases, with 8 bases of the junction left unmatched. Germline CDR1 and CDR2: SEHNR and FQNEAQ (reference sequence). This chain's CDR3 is CASTSTGGFYNEQFF. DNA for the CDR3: TGTGCCAGCACCTCAACAGGGGGCTTTTACAATGAGCAGTTCTTC.

The CDR3 protein is CASSYRGLRNTIYF. The CDR3 DNA follows: TGTGCCAGCTCGTACAGGGGGCTTCGAAACACCATATATTTT. V and J are TRBV18 and TRBJ1-3; 9 nucleotides align to TRBD1. The CDR3 is made up of 14 amino acids. The V segment lost 6 bases and the J segment 5 bases; nucleotides outside the gene matches: 5. Germline-derived CDR1 and CDR2 are KGHSH and LQKENI.

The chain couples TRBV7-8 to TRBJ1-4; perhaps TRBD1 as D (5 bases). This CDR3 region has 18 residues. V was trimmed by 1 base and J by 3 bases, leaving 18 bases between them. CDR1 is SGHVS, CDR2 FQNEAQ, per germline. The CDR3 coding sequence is TGTGCCAGCAGCTTAGGGGGGAGGTCTGTGTGGGCTAATGAAAAACTGTTTTTT. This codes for CASSLGGRSVWANEKLFF.

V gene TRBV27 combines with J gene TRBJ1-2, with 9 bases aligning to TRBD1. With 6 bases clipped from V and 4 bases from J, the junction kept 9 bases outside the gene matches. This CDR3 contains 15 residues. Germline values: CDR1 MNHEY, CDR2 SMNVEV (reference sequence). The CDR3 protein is CASRGQGRLVYGYTF. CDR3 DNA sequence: TGTGCCAGCAGGGGACAGGGCCGCTTAGTCTATGGCTACACCTTC.

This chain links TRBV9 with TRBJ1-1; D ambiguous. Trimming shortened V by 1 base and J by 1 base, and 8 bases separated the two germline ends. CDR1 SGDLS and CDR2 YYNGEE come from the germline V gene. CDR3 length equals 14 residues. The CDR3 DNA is TGTGCCAGCAGCGTAATGGCTGAGAACACTGAAGCTTTCTTT. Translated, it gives CASSVMAENTEAFF.

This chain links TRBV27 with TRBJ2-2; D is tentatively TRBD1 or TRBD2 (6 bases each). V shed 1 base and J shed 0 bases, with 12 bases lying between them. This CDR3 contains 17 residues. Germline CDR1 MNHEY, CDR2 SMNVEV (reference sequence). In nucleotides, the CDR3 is TGTGCCAGCAGTTTATTCCCGGGGGCGTCGAACACCGGGGAGCTGTTTTTT. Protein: CASSLFPGASNTGELFF.

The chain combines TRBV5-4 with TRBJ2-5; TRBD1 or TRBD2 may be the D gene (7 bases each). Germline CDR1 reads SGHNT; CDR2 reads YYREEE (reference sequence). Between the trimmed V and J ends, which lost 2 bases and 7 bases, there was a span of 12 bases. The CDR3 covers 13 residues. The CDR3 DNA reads TGTGCCAGCAGCTTTACAGGGGAGGGGACCCAGTACTTC. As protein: CASSFTGEGTQYF.

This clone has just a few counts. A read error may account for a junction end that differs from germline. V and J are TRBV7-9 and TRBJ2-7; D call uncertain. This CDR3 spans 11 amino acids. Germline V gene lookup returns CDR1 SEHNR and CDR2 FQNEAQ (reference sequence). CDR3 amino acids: CASSSGQPFDF. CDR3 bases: TGTGCCAGCAGCTCCGGTCAACCCTTCGACTTC.

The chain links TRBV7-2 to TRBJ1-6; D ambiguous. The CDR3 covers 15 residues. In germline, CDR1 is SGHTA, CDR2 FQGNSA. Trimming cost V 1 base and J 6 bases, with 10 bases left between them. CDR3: CASSLERGGNSPLHF. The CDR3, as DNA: TGTGCCAGCAGCTTAGAACGGGGAGGTAATTCACCCCTCCACTTT.

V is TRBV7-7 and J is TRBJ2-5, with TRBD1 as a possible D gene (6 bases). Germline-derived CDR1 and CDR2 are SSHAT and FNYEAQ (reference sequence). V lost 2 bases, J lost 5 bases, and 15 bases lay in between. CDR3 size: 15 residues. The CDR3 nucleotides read TGTGCCAGCAGCTTACGGGCAGGGGCCGGGGAGACCCAGTACTTC. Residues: CASSLRAGAGETQYF.